A single sample is the source of the 21 T cell receptor beta chains below, sequenced in a study of blood T cell repertoires in COVID-19. Method: immunoSEQ multiplex PCR; TCRdb's copy keeps in-frame clones and lacks some. The sample yields some 250,000 clones, about 83% seen once. The sequenced sample was peripheral blood. The receptors derive from a man older than 75 with acute or convalescent COVID-19.

CDR3 bases: TGTGCCAGCAGGTACAGGGGCGAGTACTACAATGAGCAGTTCTTC. This sequence encodes CASRYRGEYYNEQFF. The rearrangement joins TRBV28 to TRBJ2-1, with 7 nucleotides matching TRBD1. Germline loops: CDR1 MDHEN, CDR2 SYDVKM. The J segment lost 3 bases and the V segment lost 6 bases, leaving 8 bases of the junction unmatched. The CDR3 is 15 amino acids.

This clone was picked up one time. The V call is TRBV6-1, the J call TRBJ2-7; possible D gene TRBD1, 6 bases. Looked up from germline, CDR1 is MNHNS and CDR2 is SASEGT. CDR3 size: 17 residues. With 2 bases removed from V and 2 bases from J, the gap between germline ends came to 19 bases. The CDR3 reads CASSELGVGQSAYEQYF. For the CDR3, the DNA is TGTGCCAGCAGTGAATTAGGTGTCGGACAGTCAGCCTACGAGCAGTACTTC.

The gene calls are TRBV11-2 and TRBJ2-2; D not resolved. From germline, CDR1 is SGHAT and CDR2 FQNNGV. V was cut by 2 bases and J by 1 base, with 8 bases left in between. The CDR3 has 15 amino acids. This CDR3 reads CASSLSFQNTGELFF. The CDR3 DNA follows: TGTGCCAGCAGCTTAAGCTTTCAGAACACCGGGGAGCTGTTTTTT. The full variable domain, with the rest looked up from reference TRBV11-2 and TRBJ2-2, is EAGVAQSPRYKIIEKRQSVAFWCNPISGHATLYWYQQILGQGPKLLIQFQNNGVVDDSQLPKDRFSAERLKGVDSTLKIQPAKLEDSAVYLCASSLSFQNTGELFFGEGSRLTVL.

This clone was detected once. The chain couples TRBV10-1 to TRBJ1-3, with 8 nucleotides matching TRBD1. The CDR3 consists of 17 residues. J gave up 7 bases and V 4 bases, and 15 bases lay outside the gene matches. CDR1 is WNHNN, CDR2 SYGVQD, per germline (reference sequence). The DNA of the CDR3 is TGCGCCAGCAGTGCCGTGAGGGCAGGGGGCTTTACTAACACCATATATTTT. Encoded protein: CASSAVRAGGFTNTIYF.

This clone was seen a single time. This chain connects TRBV27 to TRBJ1-2; tentatively, D is TRBD1 (6 bases). The CDR3 has 16 residues. CDR1 is MNHEY, CDR2 SMNVEV, per germline (reference sequence). Trimming stripped 2 bases from V and 4 bases from J, with 17 bases between. The CDR3 coding sequence is TGTGCCAGCAGTTTAGGGGTAACAGGGTACTCCTATGGCTACACCTTC. Translated: CASSLGVTGYSYGYTF.

The chain couples TRBV5-5 to TRBJ1-2; D is ambiguous. The V gene's germline CDR1 is SGHKS and CDR2 YYEKEE (reference sequence). This CDR3 contains 14 residues. V was shortened by 0 bases and J by 0 bases, with 6 bases between the two germline ends. The CDR3 DNA is TGTGCCAGCAGCTTGGTGGGCCCTAACTATGGCTACACCTTC. Translating gives CASSLVGPNYGYTF.

This clone was picked up one time. V and J are TRBV28 and TRBJ2-3, with 8 bases identical to TRBD2. With 4 bases clipped from V and 0 bases from J, the junction kept 6 bases outside the gene matches. CDR1 is MDHEN, CDR2 SYDVKM, per germline. This CDR3 region has 16 residues. Written as DNA, the CDR3 is TGTGCCAGCAGTTCCCCTTCTAGCGGGAGCACAGATACGCAGTATTTT. It codes for CASSSPSSGSTDTQYF.

Worth noting for this clone: Other DNA variants within this sample encode the same CDR3. The rearrangement uses TRBV7-2 and TRBJ2-1, with 8 positions matching TRBD2. The germline CDR1 and CDR2 sequences are SGHTA and FQGNSA. V was pared by 1 base and J by 4 bases, with 3 bases of the junction left unmatched. This CDR3 spans 15 amino acids. The CDR3 region is CASSLGSGGYNEQFF. The DNA for the CDR3 is TGTGCCAGCAGCTTAGGTTCGGGAGGGTACAATGAGCAGTTCTTC.

The chain employs TRBV3-1 (or the pseudogene TRBV3-2) and TRBJ1-3, with D perhaps TRBD1 (5 bases). The CDR3 sequence is 15 residues long. The germline gives CDR1 LGHDT, CDR2 YNNKEL (reference sequence). Trimming shortened V by 4 bases and J by 8 bases, and 18 bases separated the two germline ends. CDR3 sequence reads: CASSRNQGGAYTIYF. Here the CDR3 DNA reads TGTGCCAGCAGCCGCAATCAGGGAGGTGCATACACCATATATTTT.

The rearrangement links TRBV6-5 to TRBJ2-3; a weak D match, TRBD1 (5 bases). Per the germline V gene, CDR1 is MNHEY and CDR2 is SVGAGI. Trimming took off 8 bases at V and 3 bases at J, with 12 bases between the two ends. This CDR3 has 13 amino acids. This CDR3 reads CASQTPGTDTQYF. The CDR3 nucleotides are TGTGCCAGCCAAACGCCAGGGACAGATACGCAGTATTTT.

This chain connects TRBV11-2 to TRBJ2-1; the match to TRBD2 covers 11 bases. CDR1 is SGHAT, CDR2 FQNNGV, per germline. This CDR3 is built from 15 residues. V lost 1 base, J lost 8 bases, and 4 bases stayed unmatched. The CDR3: CASSLASGRNHEQFF. The CDR3 region has the DNA TGTGCCAGCAGCTTAGCTAGCGGGAGGAATCATGAGCAGTTCTTC.

The V gene is TRBV7-9, the J gene TRBJ2-2, with 7 bases that match TRBD1. V dropped 1 base and J dropped 4; count of bases not matched to a gene: 3. The CDR3 spans 15 residues. CDR1 and CDR2 (germline): SEHNR, FQNEAQ (reference sequence). The CDR3 loop is CASSLGGQTTGELFF. The CDR3 DNA reads as TGTGCCAGCAGCTTAGGGGGACAGACCACCGGGGAGCTGTTTTTT.

This clone was observed once. The V and J genes are TRBV29-1 and TRBJ1-4, with 10 bases matching TRBD1. After removal of 1 base from V and 4 bases from J, the junction contained 3 bases not matched to a gene. Germline loops: CDR1 SQVTM, CDR2 ANQGSEA. The CDR3 length is 15 residues. CDR3 residues: CSVEVGQGDNEKLFF. The CDR3, as DNA: TGCAGCGTTGAAGTAGGACAGGGGGATAATGAAAAACTGTTTTTT.

The rearrangement joins TRBV5-5 to TRBJ1-1, with D uncertain. Germline V lookup: CDR1 SGHKS, CDR2 YYEKEE (reference sequence). The CDR3 consists of 15 residues. Trimming stripped 0 bases from V and 6 bases from J, with 15 bases between. The CDR3: CASSLVMVGAAEAFF. The CDR3 coding sequence is TGTGCCAGCAGCTTGGTTATGGTCGGAGCCGCTGAAGCTTTCTTT.

For the CDR3, the DNA is TGTGCCAGCCGAAGGCAGGAACTCTCCTATGGCTACACCTTC. This translates into CASRRQELSYGYTF. The V gene is TRBV5-4, the J gene TRBJ1-2, with no clear D. This CDR3 is 14 amino acids long. Germline V gene sequence: CDR1 SGHNT, CDR2 YYREEE (reference sequence). V was cut by 7 bases and J by 4 bases, with 17 bases left in between.

The V and J genes are TRBV29-1 and TRBJ2-1, with 9 bases lining up with TRBD2. Germline CDR1 SQVTM, CDR2 ANQGSEA. Trimming at V came to 3 bases and at J to 3 bases, leaving 3 bases not matched to a gene. The CDR3 covers 14 residues. The CDR3 region is CSVDGGRVYNEQFF. The CDR3 DNA reads as TGCAGCGTTGATGGCGGGAGGGTCTACAATGAGCAGTTCTTC.

The chain has TRBV3-1 (or the pseudogene TRBV3-2) and TRBJ1-2, with TRBD1 as a possible D gene (6 bases). Germline loops: CDR1 LGHDT, CDR2 YNNKEL (reference sequence). The length of the CDR3 is 13 residues. V lost 6 bases and J lost 4, with 12 bases in between. The CDR3 coding sequence is TGTGCCAGCAGGAAAGGGGGTAGCTATGGCTACACCTTC. Protein: CASRKGGSYGYTF.

This chain links TRBV19 with TRBJ1-1; TRBD1 matches 9 bases. J gave up 6 bases and V 5 bases, and 10 bases lay outside the gene matches. Germline lookup yields CDR1 LNHDA and CDR2 SQIVND (reference sequence). The CDR3 extends over 15 amino acids. This CDR3 reads CASSLQGAVFSEAFF. The DNA for the CDR3 is TGTGCCAGTAGTTTACAGGGGGCGGTTTTCTCTGAAGCTTTCTTT. The full variable domain, its missing parts supplied by reference TRBV19 and TRBJ1-1, is DGGITQSPKYLFRKEGQNVTLSCEQNLNHDAMYWYRQDPGQGLRLIYYSQIVNDFQKGDIAEGYSVSREKKESFPLTVTSAQKNPTAFYLCASSLQGAVFSEAFFGQGTRLTVV.

Only one count was recorded for this clone. The rearrangement joins TRBV29-1 to TRBJ1-1; D ambiguous. The CDR3 runs 10 residues. The germline V gene encodes CDR1 SQVTM and CDR2 ANQGSEA. V was clipped by 4 bases and J by 6 bases, with 6 bases between them. CDR3 protein: CSVVPSEAFF. CDR3 DNA sequence: TGCAGCGTTGTCCCTTCTGAAGCTTTCTTT.

In its sample, this clone was seen once. The chain combines TRBV24-1 with TRBJ2-1, with TRBD1 matching 9 bases. Germline V gene data show CDR1 as KGHDR and CDR2 as SFDVKD. The CDR3 is made up of 15 amino acids. The J segment lost 7 bases and the V segment lost 5 bases, leaving 8 bases of the junction unmatched. CDR3 nucleotide sequence: TGTGCCACCAGTGCCCGGGACAGGGTACTTAATGAGCAGTTCTTC. It is translated as CATSARDRVLNEQFF.

The chain is built from TRBV27 and TRBJ2-5; 11 bases are a match to TRBD2. The CDR3 runs 16 residues. From germline, CDR1 is MNHEY and CDR2 SMNVEV (reference sequence). V lost 5 bases and J lost 2; bases outside the gene matches: 7. The CDR3 DNA follows: TGTGCCAGCAGTCCGGGGACTAGCGGACTTCAAGAGACCCAGTACTTC. This codes for CASSPGTSGLQETQYF.